One and the same sample provided the 21 T cell receptor beta chains below, sequenced in a study of vaccination effects on CD4 cells after COVID-19. These receptors are not linked to any known antigen. The assay was immunoSEQ multiplex PCR, and TCRdb's table has in-frame clones only and misses some. This table holds 20,000 to 25,000 clones, about 73% found once. Culture proceeded for more than 8 days, and CD4+ T cells were then isolated. Sequenced material: CD4+ T cells from PBMCs cultured without peptide, taken before COVID-19 vaccination. These TCRs come from a human donor who received a COVID-19 vaccine.

This clone was seen only once. The CDR3 bases are TGTGCCAGCAGCACTACAGGCCACAATGAGCAGTTCTTC. Its translation is CASSTTGHNEQFF. The chain recombines TRBV11-3 with TRBJ2-1; tentatively, D is TRBD1 (5 bases). Trimming removed 5 bases from V and 5 bases from J, with 10 bases in between. The germline gives CDR1 SGHNT, CDR2 YENEEA. CDR3 length: 13 residues. Supplemented by reference TRBV11-3 and TRBJ2-1, the full variable domain reads EAGVVQSPRYKIIEKKQPVAFWCNPISGHNTLYWYLQNLGQGPELLIRYENEEAVDDSQLPKDRFSAERLKGVDSTLKIQPAELGDSAVYLCASSTTGHNEQFFGPGTRLTVL.

The chain combines TRBV6-5 with TRBJ1-2; no reliable D call. The CDR3 loop spans 13 amino acids. Germline V lookup: CDR1 MNHEY, CDR2 SVGAGI. V lost 6 bases, J lost 2 bases, and 10 bases lay in between. Written as DNA, the CDR3 is TGTGCCAGCAGACAACCCGGGAACTATGGCTACACCTTC. This sequence encodes CASRQPGNYGYTF.

The chain joins TRBV3-1 (or the pseudogene TRBV3-2) to TRBJ1-3; the D gene is possibly TRBD1 (5 bases). The CDR3 runs to 18 residues. V was cut by 4 bases and J by 0 bases, with 19 bases left in between. From germline, CDR1 is LGHDT and CDR2 YNNKEL (reference sequence). The CDR3 here is CASSPDPGQHNSGNTIYF. The CDR3 nucleotides are TGTGCCAGCAGCCCTGACCCGGGGCAGCACAACTCTGGAAACACCATATATTTT.

This clone was detected once. The chain links TRBV5-6 to TRBJ2-7; D unresolved. Trimming cost V 3 bases and J 3 bases, with 4 bases left between them. The CDR3 is made up of 11 amino acids. CDR1 is SGHDT, CDR2 YYEEEE, per germline. The CDR3 reads CASSSNYEQYF. CDR3 in DNA: TGTGCCAGCAGCTCGAACTACGAGCAGTACTTC. The variable domain in full, completed from reference TRBV5-6 and TRBJ2-7, reads DAGVTQSPTHLIKTRGQQVTLRCSPKSGHDTVSWYQQALGQGPQFIFQYYEEEERQRGNFPDRFSGHQFPNYSSELNVNALLLGDSALYLCASSSNYEQYFGPGTRLTVT.

The genes are TRBV6-5 and TRBJ2-5; 9 nucleotides line up with TRBD1. Trimming took 8 bases from V and 2 from J; bases not matched to a gene: 6. The CDR3 has 14 residues. Germline V gives CDR1 MNHEY, CDR2 SVGAGI. The CDR3 sequence is CASGQGRPQETQYF. CDR3 nucleotides: TGTGCCAGCGGACAGGGGCGGCCACAAGAGACCCAGTACTTC.

This chain joins TRBV10-3 and TRBJ1-1, with 8 bases that match TRBD1. The germline CDR1 and CDR2 sequences are ENHRY and SYGVKD. V lost 6 bases, J lost 1 base, and 1 base stayed unmatched. This CDR3 contains 13 residues. The CDR3 region is CAIRQGENTEAFF. The CDR3 DNA reads TGTGCCATCAGACAGGGGGAGAACACTGAAGCTTTCTTT.

This clone was picked up a small number of times. The chain employs TRBV4-2 and TRBJ1-4, with D uncertain. CDR3 size: 13 residues. V was clipped by 0 bases and J by 8 bases, with 7 bases between them. Germline values: CDR1 LGHNA, CDR2 YNFKEQ. CDR3 amino acids: CASSQDTGEKLFF. Written as DNA, the CDR3 is TGTGCCAGCAGCCAAGATACGGGGGAAAAACTGTTTTTT.

The J gene is TRBJ1-1, the V gene TRBV5-1; no clear D gene. From germline, CDR1 is SGHRS and CDR2 YFSETQ. V lost 5 bases and J 2 bases, leaving 16 bases between the germline ends. This CDR3 has 15 amino acids. The CDR3 nucleotides are TGCGCCAGCAGGGATTATACGAAAGGAAACACTGAAGCTTTCTTT. It translates to CASRDYTKGNTEAFF.

The rearrangement uses TRBV5-6 and TRBJ1-2; D call uncertain. Trimming shortened V by 0 bases and J by 3 bases, and 9 bases separated the two germline ends. The CDR3 totals 14 residues. Germline assignment: CDR1 SGHDT and CDR2 YYEEEE. DNA of the CDR3: TGTGCCAGCAGCTTGGGACGGGTTGACTATGGCTACACCTTC. Protein product: CASSLGRVDYGYTF.

By share of the sample, this clone is medium-sized (0.01 to 0.1%). The chain recombines TRBV4-2 with TRBJ1-6; D is unresolved. Germline CDR1 LGHNA, CDR2 YNFKEQ. The CDR3 is 16 residues long. The V gene lost 0 bases and the J gene lost 7 bases, with 13 bases spanning the gap. The CDR3 sequence: CASSQDPAVGNSPLHF. DNA of the CDR3: TGTGCCAGCAGCCAAGATCCGGCAGTTGGGAATTCACCCCTCCACTTT.

The rearrangement uses TRBV28 and TRBJ2-1; a possible D gene is TRBD2 (7 bases). This CDR3 comprises 16 residues. V was trimmed by 6 bases and J by 0 bases, leaving 15 bases between them. Germline loops: CDR1 MDHEN, CDR2 SYDVKM. CDR3 in DNA: TGTGCCAGCAGCCCTGGGGGGGGACACTCCTACAATGAGCAGTTCTTC. It is translated as CASSPGGGHSYNEQFF.

The chain employs TRBV19 and TRBJ1-5; D ambiguous. The germline V gene has CDR1 LNHDA and CDR2 SQIVND (reference sequence). This CDR3 contains 14 residues. Trimming removed 7 bases at V and 7 bases at J, with 17 bases between. CDR3 nucleotide sequence: TGTGCCAGTAATAACATGGGGTCCCGGCAGCCCCAGCATTTT. It translates to CASNNMGSRQPQHF.

This sequence joins TRBV19 and TRBJ1-5; D is unclear. CDR1 and CDR2 (germline): LNHDA, SQIVND (reference sequence). V was cut by 2 bases and J by 1 base, with 6 bases left in between. CDR3 length: 14 amino acids. CDR3 loop: CASSIKGSNQPQHF. The DNA for the CDR3 is TGTGCCAGTAGTATAAAGGGAAGCAATCAGCCCCAGCATTTT.

The chain employs TRBV2 and TRBJ2-4, with 7 bases lining up with TRBD1. V shed 0 bases and J 3 bases; nucleotides not matched to a gene: 8. The CDR3 is made up of 17 amino acids. Looked up from germline, CDR1 is SNHLY and CDR2 is FYNNEI. The CDR3 reads CASSEAMTGFGKNIQYF. In nucleotides, the CDR3 is TGTGCCAGCAGTGAAGCAATGACAGGGTTTGGCAAAAACATTCAGTACTTC.

The rearrangement joins TRBV28 to TRBJ1-2, with D uncertain. The V gene's germline CDR1 is MDHEN and CDR2 SYDVKM. CDR3 length equals 14 residues. Between the trimmed V and J ends, which lost 2 bases and 1 base, there was a span of 8 bases. CDR3 DNA: TGTGCCAGCAGTTTAGACACGTTTAACTATGGCTACACCTTC. Its protein product is CASSLDTFNYGYTF.

The chain couples TRBV6-1 to TRBJ2-5; 12 nucleotides align to TRBD2. V shed 2 bases, J shed 2 bases, and the junction held 0 bases outside the gene matches. The CDR3 has 15 amino acids. CDR1 is MNHNS and CDR2 is SASEGT in the germline V gene. CDR3 sequence: CASSELAGGQETQYF. In nucleotides, the CDR3 is TGTGCCAGCAGTGAACTAGCGGGGGGGCAAGAGACCCAGTACTTC.

This clone has just one count. This rearrangement joins TRBV5-8 to TRBJ1-2; 7 positions agree with TRBD1. V lost 6 bases, J lost 6 bases, and 8 bases stayed unmatched. The CDR3 has 13 residues. Germline assignment: CDR1 SGHTS and CDR2 YDEGEE. CDR3: CASTRRGPDGYTF. CDR3 coding DNA: TGTGCCAGCACCCGGAGGGGGCCCGATGGCTACACCTTC.

The chain carries TRBV3-1 (or the pseudogene TRBV3-2) and TRBJ2-1, with 9 bases matching TRBD2. Germline assignment: CDR1 LGHDT and CDR2 YNNKEL (reference sequence). Trimming removed 5 bases from V and 7 bases from J; junction bases left unmatched: 9. The CDR3 loop spans 15 amino acids. This CDR3 is CASSFGAGGRNEQFF. The CDR3 bases are TGTGCCAGCAGCTTCGGGGCGGGGGGGCGGAATGAGCAGTTCTTC.

Here the CDR3 reads CASSRTTGNYGYTF. CDR3 DNA: TGTGCCAGCAGCCGAACTACAGGGAACTATGGCTACACCTTC. V and J are TRBV6-2 or TRBV6-3 and TRBJ1-2; D is possibly TRBD1 (6 bases). Per the germline V gene, CDR1 is MNHEY and CDR2 is SVGEGT. The CDR3 is 14 amino acids. V was trimmed by 6 bases and J by 2 bases, leaving 13 bases between them.

The CDR3 DNA reads as TGCGCCAGCAGCTCTGGGACAGGGATACAAGAGACCCAGTACTTC. Its translation is CASSSGTGIQETQYF. The chain recombines TRBV5-1 with TRBJ2-5; 9 bases line up with TRBD1. Germline loops: CDR1 SGHRS, CDR2 YFSETQ. Trimming cost V 3 bases and J 2 bases; bases outside gene matches: 5. The CDR3 contains 15 residues.

Only a few counts were recorded for this clone. V usage is TRBV7-6 and J usage is TRBJ1-5; D not certain. Trimming took off 1 base at V and 4 bases at J, with 8 bases between the two ends. There are 14 residues in the CDR3. Germline V gene data show CDR1 as SGHVS and CDR2 as FNYEAQ. In nucleotides, the CDR3 is TGTGCCAGCAGCTTAGGGTCGCAGAATCAGCCCCAGCATTTT. The encoded protein is CASSLGSQNQPQHF.